This T cell receptor beta chain comes out of a study of T cell responses to AZD1222 COVID-19 vaccine. TCRdb's table, derived via immunoSEQ multiplex PCR, lists solely in-frame clones and lacks some. The sample records 65,000 to 75,000 clones, 84% being singletons. A word on this clone: With a much larger clone just one base away, this may be a read error. Other DNA sequences in the same sample also yield this CDR3.

The sequence came from an adult in good health. The sample consisted of peripheral blood, taken on day 0 of AZD1222 vaccination.

In nucleotides, the CDR3 is TGTGCCAGCAGTTTTGGCCAGCCCCAGCATTTT. Protein sequence: CASSFGQPQHF. J is TRBJ1-5 and V is TRBV28, with unresolved D. The CDR3 has 11 residues. The V and J ends lost 3 bases and 7 bases respectively, with 4 bases between them. Germline V gene sequence: CDR1 MDHEN, CDR2 SYDVKM.